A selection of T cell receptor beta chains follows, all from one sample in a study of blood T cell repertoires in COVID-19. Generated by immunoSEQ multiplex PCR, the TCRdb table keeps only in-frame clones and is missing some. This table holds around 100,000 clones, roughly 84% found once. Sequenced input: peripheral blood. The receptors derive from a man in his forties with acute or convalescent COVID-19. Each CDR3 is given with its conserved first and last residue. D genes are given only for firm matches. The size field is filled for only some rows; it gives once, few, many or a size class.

CDR3aa: CASSINGQGTREQYF
CDR3nt: TGTGCCAGTAGTATAAATGGACAGGGGACTCGGGAGCAGTACTTC
abundance: NA
d_gene: TRBD1
j_gene: TRBJ2-7
v_gene: TRBV19

CDR3aa: CASGHSYEQYF
CDR3nt: TGTGCCAGCGGACACTCCTACGAGCAGTACTTC
abundance: NA
d_gene: NA
j_gene: TRBJ2-7
v_gene: TRBV10-3

CDR3aa: CASSPGQGWTDTQYF
CDR3nt: TGTGCCAGTAGTCCGGGACAGGGGTGGACAGATACGCAGTATTTT
abundance: NA
d_gene: TRBD1
j_gene: TRBJ2-3
v_gene: TRBV19

CDR3aa: CASSLSPLGTGNGANVLTF
CDR3nt: TGTGCCAGCAGTTTATCGCCTCTAGGGACAGGGAACGGGGCCAACGTCCTGACTTTC
abundance: NA
d_gene: TRBD1
j_gene: TRBJ2-6
v_gene: TRBV27

CDR3aa: CASSQAGTGVEQYF
CDR3nt: TGCGCCAGCAGCCAAGCTGGGACAGGGGTCGAGCAGTACTTC
abundance: once
d_gene: TRBD1
j_gene: TRBJ2-7
v_gene: TRBV4-1

CDR3aa: CASSEGRILNTEAFF
CDR3nt: TGTGCCAGCAGTGAAGGGAGGATTCTAAACACTGAAGCTTTCTTT
abundance: NA
d_gene: NA
j_gene: TRBJ1-1
v_gene: TRBV6-1

CDR3aa: CAISEGTSGNYEQYF
CDR3nt: TGTGCCATCAGTGAGGGGACTAGCGGGAACTACGAGCAGTACTTC
abundance: NA
d_gene: TRBD2
j_gene: TRBJ2-7
v_gene: TRBV10-3

CDR3aa: CASSLGAGSYEKLFF
CDR3nt: TGTGCCAGCAGCTTAGGGGCAGGAAGCTATGAAAAACTGTTTTTT
abundance: NA
d_gene: NA
j_gene: TRBJ1-4
v_gene: TRBV7-2

CDR3aa: CASSLGQGAPAYGYTF
CDR3nt: TGCGCCAGCAGCTTGGGACAGGGGGCGCCGGCCTATGGCTACACCTTC
abundance: NA
d_gene: TRBD1
j_gene: TRBJ1-2
v_gene: TRBV5-1

CDR3aa: CASSPLPAVLSTDTQYF
CDR3nt: TGTGCCAGCAGTCCCCTCCCAGCGGTACTAAGCACAGATACGCAGTATTTT
abundance: NA
d_gene: NA
j_gene: TRBJ2-3
v_gene: TRBV25-1

CDR3aa: CASSARQGYGYTF
CDR3nt: TGTGCCAGCAGCGCAAGACAGGGCTATGGCTACACCTTC
abundance: NA
d_gene: TRBD1
j_gene: TRBJ1-2
v_gene: TRBV7-9

CDR3aa: CASSVTPATTDTQYF
CDR3nt: TGTGCCAGCAGTGTTACACCAGCGACCACAGATACGCAGTATTTT
abundance: NA
d_gene: NA
j_gene: TRBJ2-3
v_gene: TRBV2

CDR3aa: CASSFLTGPDYGYTF
CDR3nt: TGTGCCAGTAGTTTCTTGACAGGGCCAGACTATGGCTACACCTTC
abundance: NA
d_gene: TRBD1
j_gene: TRBJ1-2
v_gene: TRBV19

CDR3aa: CASSSDDRTYQPQHF
CDR3nt: TGTGCCAGCAGTTCCGACGACAGGACTTATCAGCCCCAGCATTTT
abundance: NA
d_gene: NA
j_gene: TRBJ1-5
v_gene: TRBV6-2/TRBV6-3

CDR3aa: CASSSPQGSSYNEQFF
CDR3nt: TGTGCCAGCAGTTCCCCACAGGGCAGCTCCTACAATGAGCAGTTCTTC
abundance: once
d_gene: NA
j_gene: TRBJ2-1
v_gene: TRBV6-5

CDR3aa: CASSVETGLEQYF
CDR3nt: TGTGCCAGCAGTGTGGAGACAGGTCTCGAGCAGTACTTC
abundance: NA
d_gene: NA
j_gene: TRBJ2-7
v_gene: TRBV2